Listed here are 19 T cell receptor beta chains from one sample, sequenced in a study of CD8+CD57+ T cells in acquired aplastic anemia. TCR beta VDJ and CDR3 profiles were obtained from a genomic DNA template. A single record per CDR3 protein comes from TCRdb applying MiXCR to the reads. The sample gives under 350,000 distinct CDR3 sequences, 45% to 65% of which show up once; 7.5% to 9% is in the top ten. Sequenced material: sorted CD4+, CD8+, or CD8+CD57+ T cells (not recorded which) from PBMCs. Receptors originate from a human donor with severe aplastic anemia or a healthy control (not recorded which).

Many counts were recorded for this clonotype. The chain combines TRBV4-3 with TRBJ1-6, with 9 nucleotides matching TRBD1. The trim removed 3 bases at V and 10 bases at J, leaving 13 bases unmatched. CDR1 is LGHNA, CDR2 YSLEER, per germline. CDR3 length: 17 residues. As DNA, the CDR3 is TGCGCCAGCAGCCAGAGAACAGGGGGCGCGACAAGATCACCCCTCCACTTT. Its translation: CASSQRTGGATRSPLHF.

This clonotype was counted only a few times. CDR3 sequence reads: CASSPDSYRMNTEAFF. In nucleotides, the CDR3 is TGTGCCAGCAGTCCCGACAGTTACCGAATGAACACTGAAGCTTTCTTT. The rearrangement uses TRBV12-3 or TRBV12-4 and TRBJ1-1; tentative D call: TRBD1 (5 bases). Trimming pared 5 bases from V and 0 bases from J, leaving 16 bases between. CDR3 size: 16 residues.

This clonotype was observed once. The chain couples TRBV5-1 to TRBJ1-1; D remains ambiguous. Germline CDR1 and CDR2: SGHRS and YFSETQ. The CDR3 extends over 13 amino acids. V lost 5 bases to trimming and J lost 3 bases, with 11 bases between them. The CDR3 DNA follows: TGCGCCAGCAGATTAATTCAGGACACTGAAGCTTTCTTT. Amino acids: CASRLIQDTEAFF. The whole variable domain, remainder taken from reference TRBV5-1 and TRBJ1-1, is KAGVTQTPRYLIKTRGQQVTLSCSPISGHRSVSWYQQTPGQGLQFLFEYFSETQRNKGNFPGRFSGRQFSNSRSEMNVSTLELGDSALYLCASRLIQDTEAFFGQGTRLTVV.

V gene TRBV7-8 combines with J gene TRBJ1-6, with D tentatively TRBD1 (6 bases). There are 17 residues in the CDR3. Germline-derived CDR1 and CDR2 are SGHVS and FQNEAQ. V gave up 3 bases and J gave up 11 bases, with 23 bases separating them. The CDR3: CASSFGGRNPFGAPLHF. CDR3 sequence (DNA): TGTGCCAGCAGCTTCGGGGGGCGCAATCCCTTCGGGGCACCCCTCCACTTT.

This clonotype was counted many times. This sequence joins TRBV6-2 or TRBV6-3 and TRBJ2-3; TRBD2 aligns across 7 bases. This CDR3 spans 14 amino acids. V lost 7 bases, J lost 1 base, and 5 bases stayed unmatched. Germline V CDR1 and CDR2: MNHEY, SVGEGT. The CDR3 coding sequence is TGTGCCAGCATTCCACGGGGGGGCACAGATACGCAGTATTTT. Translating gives CASIPRGGTDTQYF.

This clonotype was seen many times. In DNA form, the CDR3 reads TGTGCCAGCAGTGGGTCTGGCATGACTGAAGCTTTCTTT. Encoded protein: CASSGSGMTEAFF. The rearrangement joins TRBV2 to TRBJ1-1; the D is unclear. Trimming cost V 4 bases and J 5 bases, with 11 bases left between them. The CDR3 loop spans 13 amino acids. Per the germline V gene, CDR1 is SNHLY and CDR2 is FYNNEI.

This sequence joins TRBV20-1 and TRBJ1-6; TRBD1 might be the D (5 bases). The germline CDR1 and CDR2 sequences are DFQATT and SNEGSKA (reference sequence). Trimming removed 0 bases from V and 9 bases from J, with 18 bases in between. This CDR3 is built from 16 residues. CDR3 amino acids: CSARDRGRGESSPLHF. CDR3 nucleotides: TGCAGTGCTAGAGATCGGGGACGTGGCGAATCTTCACCCCTCCACTTT.

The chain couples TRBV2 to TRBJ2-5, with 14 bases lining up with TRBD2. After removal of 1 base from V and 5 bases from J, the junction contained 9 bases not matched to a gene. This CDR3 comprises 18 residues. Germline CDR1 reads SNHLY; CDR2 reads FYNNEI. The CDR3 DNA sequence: TGTGCCAGCAGTGAAGGGGCGGGACTAGCGGGGGCAAGGGAGACCCAGTACTTC. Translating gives CASSEGAGLAGARETQYF.

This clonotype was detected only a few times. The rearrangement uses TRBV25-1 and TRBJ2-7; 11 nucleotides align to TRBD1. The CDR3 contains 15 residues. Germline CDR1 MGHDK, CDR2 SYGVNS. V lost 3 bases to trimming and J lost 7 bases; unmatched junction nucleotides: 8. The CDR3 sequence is CASSDPGTGGREQYF. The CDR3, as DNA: TGTGCCAGCAGTGATCCCGGGACAGGGGGTCGGGAGCAGTACTTC.

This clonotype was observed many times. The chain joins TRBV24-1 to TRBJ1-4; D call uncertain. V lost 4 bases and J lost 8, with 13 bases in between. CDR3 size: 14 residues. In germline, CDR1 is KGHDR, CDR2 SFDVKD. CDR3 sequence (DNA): TGTGCCACCAGTGACGCAAGCCCTGCGGAAAAACTGTTTTTT. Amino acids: CATSDASPAEKLFF.

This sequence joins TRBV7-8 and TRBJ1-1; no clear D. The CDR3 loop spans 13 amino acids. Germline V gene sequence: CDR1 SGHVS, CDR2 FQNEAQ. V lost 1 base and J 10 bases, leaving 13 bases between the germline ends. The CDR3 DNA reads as TGTGCCAGCAGCTTAGGGGTCCGGTTGGGAGCTTTCTTT. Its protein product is CASSLGVRLGAFF.

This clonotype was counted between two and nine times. In DNA, the CDR3 is TGTGCCAGCGGGGGGGGTAGCGGGGGGGCTACAGATACGCAGTATTTT. Translated: CASGGGSGGATDTQYF. This sequence joins TRBV6-5 and TRBJ2-3, with 11 bases fitting TRBD2. From germline, CDR1 is MNHEY and CDR2 SVGAGI. The V segment lost 8 bases and the J segment 3 bases; nucleotides outside the gene matches: 10. This CDR3 is 16 amino acids long.

CDR3 protein: CSARPRTGVNEKLFF. The DNA of the CDR3 is TGCAGTGCTAGACCGAGGACAGGAGTTAATGAAAAACTGTTTTTT. This sequence joins TRBV20-1 and TRBJ1-4; 7 positions match TRBD1. CDR1 is DFQATT, CDR2 SNEGSKA, per germline (reference sequence). CDR3 size: 15 residues. V lost 2 bases and J lost 4; bases outside the gene matches: 7.

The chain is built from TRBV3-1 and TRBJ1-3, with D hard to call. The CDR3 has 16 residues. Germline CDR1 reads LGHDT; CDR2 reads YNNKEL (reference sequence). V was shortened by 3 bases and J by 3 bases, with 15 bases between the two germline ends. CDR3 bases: TGTGCCAGCAGCCAGACGAGGACTCCTTATGGAAACACCATATATTTT. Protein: CASSQTRTPYGNTIYF. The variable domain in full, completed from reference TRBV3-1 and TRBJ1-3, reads DTAVSQTPKYLVTQMGNDKSIKCEQNLGHDTMYWYKQDSKKFLKIMFSYNNKELIINETVPNRFSPKSPDKAHLNLHINSLELGDSAVYFCASSQTRTPYGNTIYFGEGSWLTVV.

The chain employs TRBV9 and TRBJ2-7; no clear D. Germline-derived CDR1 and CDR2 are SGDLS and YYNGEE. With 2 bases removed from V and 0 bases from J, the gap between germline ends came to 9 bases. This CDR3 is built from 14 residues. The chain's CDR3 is CASSVDLSSYEQYF. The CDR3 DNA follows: TGTGCCAGCAGCGTGGATTTGAGCTCCTACGAGCAGTACTTC.

In nucleotides, the CDR3 is TGTGCCAGCAGTTTTTGGCCCGAGACAGGGTGGGGGCTCGATGCAAAACTGTTTTTT. Translated: CASSFWPETGWGLDAKLFF. The genes are TRBV7-3 and TRBJ1-4; 7 positions agree with TRBD1. The CDR3 runs 19 residues. With V trimmed by 6 bases and J by 10 bases, 26 bases remained unmatched. Germline assignment: CDR1 SGHTA and CDR2 FQGTGA.

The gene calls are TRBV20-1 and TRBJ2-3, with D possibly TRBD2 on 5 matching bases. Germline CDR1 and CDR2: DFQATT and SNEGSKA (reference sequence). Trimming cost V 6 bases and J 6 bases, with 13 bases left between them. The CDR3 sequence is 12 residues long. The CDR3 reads CSAEDLSDTQYF. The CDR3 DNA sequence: TGCAGTGCCGAGGACTTATCGGATACGCAGTATTTT.

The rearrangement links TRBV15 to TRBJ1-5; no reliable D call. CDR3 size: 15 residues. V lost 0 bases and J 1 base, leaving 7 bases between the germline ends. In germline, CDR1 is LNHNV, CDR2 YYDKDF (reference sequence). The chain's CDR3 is CATSRDPWSNQPQHF. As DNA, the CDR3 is TGTGCCACCAGCAGAGATCCATGGAGCAATCAGCCCCAGCATTTT.

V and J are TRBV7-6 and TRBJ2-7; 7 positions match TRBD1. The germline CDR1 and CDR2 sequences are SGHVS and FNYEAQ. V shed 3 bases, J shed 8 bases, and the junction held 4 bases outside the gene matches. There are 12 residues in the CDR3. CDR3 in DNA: TGTGCCAGCAGCTTGACACAGGGGCAGCAGTACTTC. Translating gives CASSLTQGQQYF.